This T cell receptor beta chain was identified during a study of human T cells and chemical hapten exposure. This clonotype was detected ten times or more. The target antigen is unknown. The CDR3 is made up of 15 amino acids. From germline, CDR1 is SNHLY and CDR2 FYNNEI. The J segment lost 3 bases and the V segment lost 3 bases, leaving 7 bases of the junction unmatched. TCRdb fed the RACE reads into MiXCR, producing one record per CDR3 protein. The sample shows over 45,000 distinct CDR3 sequences, approximately 4.7% of them seen only once. Study findings and constraints: DPC sensitization produced no change in TCRs with frequency above 1 in 1000.

Noted time point: healthy volunteer bleed at 2 weeks. Extraction yielded total RNA from whole blood (unfractionated). The chain is built from TRBV2 and TRBJ2-5; 7 bases agree with TRBD2. This sequence originates from a female donor in good health. Some clones in this sample may be carry-over from other donors' samples. Sequenced sample: whole blood. This chain's CDR3 is CASSDRGDPKETQYF. The CDR3 DNA sequence: TGTGCCAGCAGTGACCGGGGGGACCCCAAAGAGACCCAGTACTTC. Together with reference TRBV2 and TRBJ2-5, the CDR3 gives the full variable domain: EPEVTQTPSHQVTQMGQEVILRCVPISNHLYFYWYRQILGQKVEFLVSFYNNEISEKSEIFDDQFSVERPDGSNFTLKIRSTKLEDSAMYFCASSDRGDPKETQYFGPGTRLLVL.